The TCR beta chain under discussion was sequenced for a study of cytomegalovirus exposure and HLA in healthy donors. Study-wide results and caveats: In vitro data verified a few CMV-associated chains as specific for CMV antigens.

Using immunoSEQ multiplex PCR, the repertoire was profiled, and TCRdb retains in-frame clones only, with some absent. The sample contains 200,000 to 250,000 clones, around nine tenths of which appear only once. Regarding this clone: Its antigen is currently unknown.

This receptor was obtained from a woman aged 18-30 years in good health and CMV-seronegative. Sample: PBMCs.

CDR3 in amino acids: CSVSGGGTDTQYF. CDR3 coding DNA: TGCAGCGTCTCAGGGGGAGGCACAGATACGCAGTATTTT. The V gene is TRBV29-1, the J gene TRBJ2-3; the match to TRBD1 covers 7 bases. V shed 6 bases and J 1 base; nucleotides not matched to a gene: 4. Germline V gene data show CDR1 as SQVTM and CDR2 as ANQGSEA. The CDR3 runs to 13 residues.